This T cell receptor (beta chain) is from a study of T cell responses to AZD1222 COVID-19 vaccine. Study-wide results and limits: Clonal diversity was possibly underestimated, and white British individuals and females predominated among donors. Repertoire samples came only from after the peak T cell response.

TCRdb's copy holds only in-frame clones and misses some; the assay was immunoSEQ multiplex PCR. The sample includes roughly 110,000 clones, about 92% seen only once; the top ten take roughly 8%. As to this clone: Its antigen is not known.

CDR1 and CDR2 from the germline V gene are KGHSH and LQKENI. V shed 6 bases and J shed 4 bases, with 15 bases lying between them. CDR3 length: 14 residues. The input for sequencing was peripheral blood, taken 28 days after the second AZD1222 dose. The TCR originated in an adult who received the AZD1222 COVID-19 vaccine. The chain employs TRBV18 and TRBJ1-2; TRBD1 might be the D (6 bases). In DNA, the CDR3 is TGTGCCAGCTCCCAAAGGGGGGGCGGCTATGGCTACACCTTC. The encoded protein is CASSQRGGGYGYTF. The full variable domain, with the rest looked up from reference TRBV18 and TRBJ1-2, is NAGVMQNPRHLVRRRGQEARLRCSPMKGHSHVYWYRQLPEEGLKFMVYLQKENIIDESGMPKERFSAEFPKEGPSILRIQQVVRGDSAAYFCASSQRGGGYGYTFGSGTRLTVV.